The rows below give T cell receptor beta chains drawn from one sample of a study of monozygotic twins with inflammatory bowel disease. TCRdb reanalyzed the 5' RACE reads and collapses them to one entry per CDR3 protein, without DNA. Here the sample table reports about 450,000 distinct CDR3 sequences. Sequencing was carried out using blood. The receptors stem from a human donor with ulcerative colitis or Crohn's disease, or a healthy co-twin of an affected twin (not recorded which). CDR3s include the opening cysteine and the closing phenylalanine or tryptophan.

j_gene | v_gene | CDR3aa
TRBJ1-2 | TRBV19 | CASSTPKPTSLPYGYTF
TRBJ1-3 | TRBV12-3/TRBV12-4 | CASSLAGDGNTIYF
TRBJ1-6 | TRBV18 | CASSPGLGPLHF
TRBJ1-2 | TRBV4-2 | CASSQDPSVNYGYTF
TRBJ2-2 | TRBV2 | CASRGGSFTGELFF
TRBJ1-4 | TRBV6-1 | CASGGRVPNEKLFF
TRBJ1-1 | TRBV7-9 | CASSSTDRGYTEAFF
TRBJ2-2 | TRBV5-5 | CASSLASGSNTGELFF
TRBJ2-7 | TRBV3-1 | CASSQEAAAYF
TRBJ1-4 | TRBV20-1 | CSAVDTSTNEKLFF
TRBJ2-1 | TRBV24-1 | CATSDSGIGTGSSYNEQFF
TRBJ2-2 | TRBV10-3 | CAKRQGLAGELFF
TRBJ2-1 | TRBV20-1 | CSARPQRGDNEQFF
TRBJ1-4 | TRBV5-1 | CASSLGPEATNEKLFF
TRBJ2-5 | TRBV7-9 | CASSYPPQEIQETQYF
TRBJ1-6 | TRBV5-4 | CASSSDRGLVSPLHF
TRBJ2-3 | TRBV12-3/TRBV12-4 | CASSSRRAGTDTQYF
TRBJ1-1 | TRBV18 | CASLPGRQNTEAFF
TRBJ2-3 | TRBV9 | CASSVDGSNTDTQYF
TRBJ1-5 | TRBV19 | CASSTRAGTWRQIGNQPQHF
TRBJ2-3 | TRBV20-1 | CSARDGLAGTLYTQYF
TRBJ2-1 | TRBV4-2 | CASSQDHGYNEQFF
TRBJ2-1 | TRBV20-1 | CSARVRGAEQFF
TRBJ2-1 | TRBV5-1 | CASSFPPNEQFF
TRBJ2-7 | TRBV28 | CASSLWELAGGPGEQYF
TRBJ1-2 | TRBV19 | CASSSWRGAEGYTF
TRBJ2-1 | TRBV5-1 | CASSSIGGDYNEQFF
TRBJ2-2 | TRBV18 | CAGSGTANTGELFF
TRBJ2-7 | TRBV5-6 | CASSRKREQYF
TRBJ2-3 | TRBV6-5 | CASSPGVGQYF
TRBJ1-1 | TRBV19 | CASGILGGTAPFF
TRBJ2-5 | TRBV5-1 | CASSFEKETQYF
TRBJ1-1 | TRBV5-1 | CASSPRWPLQVEAFF
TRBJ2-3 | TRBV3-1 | CASSQPWGSSTDTQYF
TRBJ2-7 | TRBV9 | CASSVLAGTGGEQYF
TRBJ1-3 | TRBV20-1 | CSAREGGRNSGNTIYF
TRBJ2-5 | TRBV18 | CASSSDRQETQYF
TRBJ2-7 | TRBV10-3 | CAISEVTTNSYEQYF
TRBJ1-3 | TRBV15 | CATIGTELGNTIYF
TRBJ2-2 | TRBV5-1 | CVSSLTGGQYTGELFF
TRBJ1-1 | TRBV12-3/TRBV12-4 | CASSYIPGGEAFF
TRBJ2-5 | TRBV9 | CASSGDREEETQYF
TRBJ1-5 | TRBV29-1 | CSAGGDSNQPQHF
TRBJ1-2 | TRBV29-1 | CSVEGLLGQGYGYTF
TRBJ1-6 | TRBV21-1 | CASSKGRDRGSGTVPLHF